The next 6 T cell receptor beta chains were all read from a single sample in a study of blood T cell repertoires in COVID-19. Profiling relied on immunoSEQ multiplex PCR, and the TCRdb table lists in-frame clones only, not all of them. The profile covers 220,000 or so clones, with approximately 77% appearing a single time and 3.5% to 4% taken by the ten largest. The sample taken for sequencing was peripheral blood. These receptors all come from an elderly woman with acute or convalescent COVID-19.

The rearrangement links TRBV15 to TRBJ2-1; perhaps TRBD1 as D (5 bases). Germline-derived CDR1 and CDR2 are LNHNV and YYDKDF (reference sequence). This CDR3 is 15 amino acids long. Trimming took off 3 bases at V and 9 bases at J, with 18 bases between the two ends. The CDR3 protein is CATSRDTLLWGEQFF. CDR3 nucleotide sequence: TGTGCCACCAGCAGGGACACGCTCCTCTGGGGTGAGCAGTTCTTC.

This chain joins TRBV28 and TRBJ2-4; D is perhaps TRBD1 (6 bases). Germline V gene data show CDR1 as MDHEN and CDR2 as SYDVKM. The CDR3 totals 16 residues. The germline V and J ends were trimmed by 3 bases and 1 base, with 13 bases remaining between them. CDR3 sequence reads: CASSLSWGQAKNIQYF. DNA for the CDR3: TGTGCCAGCAGTTTGAGTTGGGGGCAGGCCAAAAACATTCAGTACTTC.

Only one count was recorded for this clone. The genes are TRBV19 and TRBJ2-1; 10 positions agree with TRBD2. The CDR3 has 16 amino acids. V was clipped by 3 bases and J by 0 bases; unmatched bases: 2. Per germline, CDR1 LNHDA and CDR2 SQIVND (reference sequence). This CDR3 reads CASSIQRGGSYNEQFF. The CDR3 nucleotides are TGTGCCAGTAGTATCCAGCGGGGGGGCTCCTACAATGAGCAGTTCTTC.

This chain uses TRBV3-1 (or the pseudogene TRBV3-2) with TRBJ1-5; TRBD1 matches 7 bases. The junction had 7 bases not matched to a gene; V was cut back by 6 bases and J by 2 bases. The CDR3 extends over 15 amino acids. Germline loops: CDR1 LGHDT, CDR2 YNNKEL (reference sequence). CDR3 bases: TGTGCCAGCAGTCCAGGGGGTCGGGGCAATCAGCCCCAGCATTTT. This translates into CASSPGGRGNQPQHF.

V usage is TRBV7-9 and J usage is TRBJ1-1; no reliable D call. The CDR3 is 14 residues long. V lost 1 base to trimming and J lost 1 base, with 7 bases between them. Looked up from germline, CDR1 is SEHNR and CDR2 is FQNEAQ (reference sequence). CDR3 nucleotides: TGTGCCAGCAGCTTAGGTGCGAGGAACACTGAAGCTTTCTTT. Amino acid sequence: CASSLGARNTEAFF.

CDR3 DNA sequence: TGTGCCAGCAGCCCAGCGACAGGGAAGACAGATACGCAGTATTTT. As protein: CASSPATGKTDTQYF. The chain combines TRBV9 with TRBJ2-3, with 7 bases matching TRBD1. Germline V gene sequence: CDR1 SGDLS, CDR2 YYNGEE. The V and J ends lost 4 bases and 3 bases, in that order; junction bases with no gene match: 8. The length of the CDR3 is 15 residues. Variable domain in full (rest from reference TRBV9 and TRBJ2-3): DSGVTQTPKHLITATGQRVTLRCSPRSGDLSVYWYQQSLDQGLQFLIQYYNGEERAKGNILERFSAQQFPDLHSELNLSSLELGDSALYFCASSPATGKTDTQYFGPGTRLTVL.